The next 21 T cell receptor beta chains were all read from a single sample in a study of T cell responses to AZD1222 COVID-19 vaccine. Sequencing was performed with immunoSEQ multiplex PCR; in TCRdb, only in-frame clones are kept and a portion is missing. The data contain 45,000 or so clones, 83% of them singletons. The sequenced sample was peripheral blood, obtained on day 0 of AZD1222 vaccination. The receptors stem from an adult in good health.

The chain combines TRBV25-1 with TRBJ2-5; 10 bases agree with TRBD1. This CDR3 is 14 amino acids long. With 5 bases clipped from V and 6 bases from J, the junction kept 6 bases outside the gene matches. Germline V gene sequence: CDR1 MGHDK, CDR2 SYGVNS. The CDR3 protein is CASSKTGGLKTQYF. The CDR3 DNA sequence: TGTGCCAGCAGTAAGACAGGGGGCTTGAAGACCCAGTACTTC.

This chain joins TRBV28 and TRBJ2-7; tentative D call: TRBD1 (5 bases). There are 16 residues in the CDR3. Germline V lookup: CDR1 MDHEN, CDR2 SYDVKM. The ends were cut back, 6 bases at V and 2 bases at J, with 20 bases in the middle. The CDR3 here is CASSPITGMTAYEQYF. The CDR3 region has the DNA TGTGCCAGCAGCCCAATAACAGGTATGACCGCCTACGAGCAGTACTTC.

The V gene is TRBV3-1 (or the pseudogene TRBV3-2), the J gene TRBJ1-2; D remains ambiguous. Germline assignment: CDR1 LGHDT and CDR2 YNNKEL (reference sequence). The CDR3 is 12 residues long. Trimming left V 5 bases short and J 5 bases short, with 9 bases between. The CDR3 nucleotides read TGTGCCAGCAGCTCCGGGGAGTATGGCTACACCTTC. Residues: CASSSGEYGYTF.

The V gene is TRBV6-5, the J gene TRBJ1-6; no definite D call. This CDR3 region has 13 residues. V shed 10 bases and J shed 5 bases, with 12 bases lying between them. In germline, CDR1 is MNHEY, CDR2 SVGAGI. The CDR3 spells CATEGTHNSPLHF. In DNA, the CDR3 is TGTGCCACCGAGGGCACCCATAATTCACCCCTCCACTTT.

The J gene is TRBJ1-1, the V gene TRBV6-6, with D tentatively TRBD1 (5 bases). Germline V gene sequence: CDR1 MNHNY, CDR2 SVGAGI (reference sequence). Trimming cost V 10 bases and J 5 bases, with 14 bases left between them. This CDR3 is built from 12 residues. The CDR3 DNA reads TGTGCCACCAGGGCAGAGGGGACTGAAGCTTTCTTT. Its translation: CATRAEGTEAFF.

The rearrangement joins TRBV5-1 to TRBJ2-2, with a tentative D call TRBD2 (7 bases). Germline assignment: CDR1 SGHRS and CDR2 YFSETQ. The CDR3 has 14 residues. The V and J ends lost 6 bases and 4 bases respectively, with 13 bases between them. Here the CDR3 reads CASMLGGVTGELFF. In DNA form, the CDR3 reads TGCGCCAGCATGCTAGGGGGGGTCACCGGGGAGCTGTTTTTT.

The gene calls are TRBV21-1 and TRBJ2-1. TRBV21-1 is listed as a pseudogene. This CDR3 contains 16 residues. CDR3 sequence reads: CASSKGPGRSYNEQFF. The CDR3 nucleotides are TGTGCCAGCAGCAAAGGACCGGGGCGCTCCTACAATGAGCAGTTCTTC.

The J gene is TRBJ2-3, the V gene TRBV28; 8 bases line up with TRBD2. Trimming took 7 bases from V and 4 from J; bases not matched to a gene: 10. CDR1 and CDR2 from the germline V gene are MDHEN and SYDVKM. CDR3 length equals 15 residues. The DNA of the CDR3 is TGTGCCAGCATCATCGGTGGAGCGGGGGCAGATACGCAGTATTTT. It codes for CASIIGGAGADTQYF.

The gene calls are TRBV30 and TRBJ2-7; 7 nucleotides line up with TRBD1. This CDR3 contains 13 residues. Germline V gives CDR1 GTSNPN, CDR2 SVGIG (reference sequence). After removal of 4 bases from V and 0 bases from J, the junction contained 3 bases not matched to a gene. CDR3 sequence (DNA): TGTGCCTGGACCGGGACAGTCTCCTACGAGCAGTACTTC. Residues: CAWTGTVSYEQYF.

The gene calls are TRBV7-9 and TRBJ1-4, with D possibly TRBD1 on 5 matching bases. The CDR3 length is 15 residues. Germline V gives CDR1 SEHNR, CDR2 FQNEAQ (reference sequence). V was pared by 5 bases and J by 7 bases, with 17 bases between. The CDR3 protein is CASSPSGTRGEKLFF. The DNA for the CDR3 is TGTGCCAGCAGCCCCTCCGGGACTAGGGGTGAAAAACTGTTTTTT.

V and J are TRBV6-5 and TRBJ2-5; possibly TRBD1 for D (5 bases). The length of the CDR3 is 14 residues. Trimming took 4 bases from V and 4 from J, leaving 13 bases between them. CDR1 MNHEY and CDR2 SVGAGI come from the germline V gene. The CDR3 region has the DNA TGTGCCAGCAGTTTGCGGACAAGAGGAGAGACCCAGTACTTC. This gives the protein CASSLRTRGETQYF.

This clone was recorded once. This chain connects TRBV6-5 to TRBJ1-2; 9 bases fit TRBD1. This CDR3 region has 14 residues. Unmatched junction bases numbered 9, after V lost 6 bases and J lost 7 bases. Looked up from germline, CDR1 is MNHEY and CDR2 is SVGAGI. CDR3 region: CASSLSRQGGGYTF. CDR3 coding DNA: TGTGCCAGCAGCCTATCGAGACAGGGGGGTGGCTACACCTTC.

The chain combines TRBV19 with TRBJ2-2, with D possibly matching TRBD2 (6 bases). Trimming cost V 5 bases and J 1 base, with 11 bases left between them. The CDR3 has 15 residues. Germline V gives CDR1 LNHDA, CDR2 SQIVND (reference sequence). CDR3 nucleotides: TGTGCCAGTAGTGTCGGGACTTTGAACACCGGGGAGCTGTTTTTT. Protein: CASSVGTLNTGELFF.

The chain joins TRBV5-1 to TRBJ2-1; TRBD2 might be the D (6 bases). This CDR3 region has 15 residues. Germline V gene sequence: CDR1 SGHRS, CDR2 YFSETQ. The germline V and J ends were trimmed by 4 bases and 0 bases, with 11 bases remaining between them. For the CDR3, the DNA is TGCGCCAGCAGCACCACTAGCAGCTCCTACAATGAGCAGTTCTTC. Its translation: CASSTTSSSYNEQFF.

In this sample, this clone turned up a few times. The chain recombines TRBV11-2 with TRBJ2-2; D is ambiguous. V was clipped by 0 bases and J by 3 bases, with 2 bases between them. The germline gives CDR1 SGHAT, CDR2 FQNNGV. This CDR3 region has 13 residues. The DNA for the CDR3 is TGTGCCAGCAGCTTAGATCACACCGGGGAGCTGTTTTTT. It specifies CASSLDHTGELFF.

The chain has TRBV10-2 and TRBJ2-7, with D tentatively TRBD2 (6 bases). The V gene lost 6 bases and the J gene lost 5 bases, with 23 bases spanning the gap. This CDR3 contains 16 residues. The germline V gene encodes CDR1 WSHSY and CDR2 SAAADI. As DNA, the CDR3 is TGCGCCAGCAGGACTTTATGGGGAGGACGCAAGAACGAGCAGTACTTC. It yields the protein CASRTLWGGRKNEQYF.

The chain uses TRBV5-1 and TRBJ2-5; D is unclear. The germline CDR1 and CDR2 sequences are SGHRS and YFSETQ. The CDR3 loop spans 11 amino acids. Trimming left V 3 bases short and J 5 bases short, with 5 bases between. CDR3 sequence: CASSSPETQYF. Here the CDR3 DNA reads TGCGCCAGCAGCTCCCCCGAGACCCAGTACTTC.

V usage is TRBV10-1 and J usage is TRBJ2-7; 15 bases map to TRBD2. V lost 9 bases, J lost 3 bases, and 12 bases stayed unmatched. The CDR3 loop spans 17 amino acids. Germline loops: CDR1 WNHNN, CDR2 SYGVQD (reference sequence). The CDR3 here is CARISGLAGGILYEQYF. Written as DNA, the CDR3 is TGCGCCAGGATCTCGGGACTAGCGGGAGGAATACTCTACGAGCAGTACTTC.

This clone was seen just once. The DNA for the CDR3 is TGTGCCAGCAGACCTACGGGGGGGTACGAGCAGTACTTC. This encodes CASRPTGGYEQYF. The chain joins TRBV2 to TRBJ2-7; 8 nucleotides match TRBD2. This CDR3 is built from 13 residues. CDR1 and CDR2 from the germline V gene are SNHLY and FYNNEI. V lost 6 bases and J lost 4; bases outside the gene matches: 5.

This clone was recorded only once. The chain couples TRBV6-2 or TRBV6-3 to TRBJ2-3; 9 bases match TRBD2. V was pared by 6 bases and J by 4 bases, with 11 bases of the junction left unmatched. Looked up from germline, CDR1 is MNHEY and CDR2 is SVGEGT. This CDR3 has 16 residues. This chain's CDR3 is CASSPWVAGGADTQYF. CDR3 bases: TGTGCCAGCAGCCCCTGGGTGGCGGGGGGGGCAGATACGCAGTATTTT.

The rearrangement uses TRBV11-2 and TRBJ2-5; 7 bases align to TRBD1. The CDR3 covers 14 residues. Germline values: CDR1 SGHAT, CDR2 FQNNGV. The V and J ends lost 5 bases and 2 bases, in that order; junction bases with no gene match: 5. The CDR3 DNA is TGTGCCAGCAGCACCAGGGACAGTCAAGAGACCCAGTACTTC. Encoded protein: CASSTRDSQETQYF.